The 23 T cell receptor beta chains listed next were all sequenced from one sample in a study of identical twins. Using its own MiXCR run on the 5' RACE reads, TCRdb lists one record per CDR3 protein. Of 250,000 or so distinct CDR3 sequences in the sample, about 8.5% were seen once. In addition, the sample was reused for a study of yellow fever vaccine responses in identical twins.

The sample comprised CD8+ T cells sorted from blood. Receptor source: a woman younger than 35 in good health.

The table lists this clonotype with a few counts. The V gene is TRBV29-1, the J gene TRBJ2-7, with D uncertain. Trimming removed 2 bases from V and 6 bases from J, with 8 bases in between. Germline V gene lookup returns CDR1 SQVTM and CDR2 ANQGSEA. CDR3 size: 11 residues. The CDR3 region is CSVESVAEQYF. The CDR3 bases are TGCAGCGTTGAATCGGTTGCCGAGCAGTACTTC.

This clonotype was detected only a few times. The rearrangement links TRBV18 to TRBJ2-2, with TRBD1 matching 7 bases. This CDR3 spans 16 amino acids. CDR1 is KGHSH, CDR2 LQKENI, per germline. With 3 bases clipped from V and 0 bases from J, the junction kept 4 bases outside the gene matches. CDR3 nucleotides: TGTGCCAGCTCACCGTGGCAGGGGGCGAACACCGGGGAGCTGTTTTTT. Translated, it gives CASSPWQGANTGELFF.

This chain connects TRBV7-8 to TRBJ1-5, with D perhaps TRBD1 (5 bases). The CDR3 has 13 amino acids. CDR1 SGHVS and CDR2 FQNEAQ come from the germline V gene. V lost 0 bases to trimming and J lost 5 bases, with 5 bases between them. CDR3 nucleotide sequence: TGTGCCAGCAGCTTAGCGGGGGATCAGCCCCAGCATTTT. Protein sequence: CASSLAGDQPQHF.

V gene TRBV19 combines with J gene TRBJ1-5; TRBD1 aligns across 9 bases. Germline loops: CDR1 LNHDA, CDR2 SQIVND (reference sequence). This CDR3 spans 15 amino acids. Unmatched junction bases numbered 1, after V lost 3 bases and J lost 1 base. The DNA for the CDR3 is TGTGCCAGTAGTATGGGACAGGGAAGCAATCAGCCCCAGCATTTT. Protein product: CASSMGQGSNQPQHF.

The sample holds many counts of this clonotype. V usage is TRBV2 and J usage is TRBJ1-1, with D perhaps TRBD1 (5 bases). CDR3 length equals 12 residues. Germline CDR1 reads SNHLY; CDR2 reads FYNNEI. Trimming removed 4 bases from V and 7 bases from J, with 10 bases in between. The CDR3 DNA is TGTGCCAGCAGTGCCGGGGGGGTTGAAGCTTTCTTT. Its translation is CASSAGGVEAFF.

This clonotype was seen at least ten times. The CDR3 nucleotides are TGCGCCAGCAGCCTTGACTCGGGGAGAGTGAACACTGAAGCTTTCTTT. It encodes CASSLDSGRVNTEAFF. J is TRBJ1-1 and V is TRBV5-1; no definite D call. Between the trimmed V and J ends, which lost 4 bases and 0 bases, there was a span of 16 bases. There are 16 residues in the CDR3. Germline V gene data show CDR1 as SGHRS and CDR2 as YFSETQ. Filled out from reference TRBV5-1 and TRBJ1-1, the complete variable domain reads KAGVTQTPRYLIKTRGQQVTLSCSPISGHRSVSWYQQTPGQGLQFLFEYFSETQRNKGNFPGRFSGRQFSNSRSEMNVSTLELGDSALYLCASSLDSGRVNTEAFFGQGTRLTVV.

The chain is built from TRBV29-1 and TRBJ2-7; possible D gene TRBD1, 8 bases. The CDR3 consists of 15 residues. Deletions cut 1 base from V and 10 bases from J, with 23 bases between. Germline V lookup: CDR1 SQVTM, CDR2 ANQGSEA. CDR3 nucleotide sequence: TGCAGCGTTGAAGGGACAGGGAGGGTAGGTAAAGAACAGTACTTC. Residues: CSVEGTGRVGKEQYF.

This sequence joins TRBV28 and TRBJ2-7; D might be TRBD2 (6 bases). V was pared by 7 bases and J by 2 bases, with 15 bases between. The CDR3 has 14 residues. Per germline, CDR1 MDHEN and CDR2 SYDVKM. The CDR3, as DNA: TGTGCCAGCACGCCGGTGGGCGGGACCTACGAGCAGTACTTC. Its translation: CASTPVGGTYEQYF.

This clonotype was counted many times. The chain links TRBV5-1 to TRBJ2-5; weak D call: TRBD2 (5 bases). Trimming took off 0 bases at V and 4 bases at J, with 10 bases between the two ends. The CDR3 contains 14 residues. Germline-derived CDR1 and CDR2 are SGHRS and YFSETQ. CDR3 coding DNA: TGCGCCAGCAGCTTGGAGGACTTATCAGAGACCCAGTACTTC. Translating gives CASSLEDLSETQYF.

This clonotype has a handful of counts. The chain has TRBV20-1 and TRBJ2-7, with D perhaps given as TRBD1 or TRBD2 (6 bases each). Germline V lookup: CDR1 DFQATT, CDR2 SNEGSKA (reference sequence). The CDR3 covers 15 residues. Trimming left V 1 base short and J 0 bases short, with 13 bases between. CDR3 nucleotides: TGCAGTGCTAGAGGGGGGGCGGGCAGCTCCTACGAGCAGTACTTC. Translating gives CSARGGAGSSYEQYF.

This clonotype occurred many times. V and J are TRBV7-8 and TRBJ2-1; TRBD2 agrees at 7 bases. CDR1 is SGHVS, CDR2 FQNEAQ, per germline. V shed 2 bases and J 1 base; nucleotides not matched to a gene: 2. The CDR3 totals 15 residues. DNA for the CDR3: TGTGCCAGCAGCTTATTACTAGCGTCCTACAATGAGCAGTTCTTC. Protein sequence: CASSLLLASYNEQFF. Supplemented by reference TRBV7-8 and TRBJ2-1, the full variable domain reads GAGVSQSPRYKVAKRGQDVALRCDPISGHVSLFWYQQALGQGPEFLTYFQNEAQLDKSGLPSDRFFAERPEGSVSTLKIQRTQQEDSAVYLCASSLLLASYNEQFFGPGTRLTVL.

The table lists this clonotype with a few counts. The CDR3 sequence: CASSLYRAGPHYEQYF. Here the CDR3 DNA reads TGCGCCAGCAGCCTTTACCGGGCCGGGCCCCACTACGAGCAGTACTTC. The V and J genes are TRBV5-1 and TRBJ2-7, with D hard to call. V was pared by 4 bases and J by 3 bases, with 20 bases between. The CDR3 sequence is 16 residues long. Germline CDR1 SGHRS, CDR2 YFSETQ.

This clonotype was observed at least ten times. CDR3 bases: TGCAGCGTTGAATCTCCAGGGGGAAATGAGCAGTTCTTC. It specifies CSVESPGGNEQFF. This rearrangement joins TRBV29-1 to TRBJ2-1; 7 bases are a match to TRBD1. This CDR3 spans 13 amino acids. Germline loops: CDR1 SQVTM, CDR2 ANQGSEA. V gave up 2 bases and J gave up 7 bases; unmatched junction bases: 5.

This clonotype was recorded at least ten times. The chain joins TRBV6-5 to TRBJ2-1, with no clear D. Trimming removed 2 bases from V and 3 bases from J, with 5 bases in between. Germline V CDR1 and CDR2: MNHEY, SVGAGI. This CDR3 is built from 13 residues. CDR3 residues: CASSYGGYNEQFF. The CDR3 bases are TGTGCCAGCAGTTACGGCGGCTACAATGAGCAGTTCTTC.

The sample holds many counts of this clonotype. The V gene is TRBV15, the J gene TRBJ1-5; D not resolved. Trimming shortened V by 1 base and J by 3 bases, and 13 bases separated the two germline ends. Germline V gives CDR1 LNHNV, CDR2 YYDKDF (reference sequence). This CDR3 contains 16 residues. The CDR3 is CATSRVAIDSNQPQHF. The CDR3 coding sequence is TGTGCCACCAGCAGAGTTGCAATCGACTCCAATCAGCCCCAGCATTTT.

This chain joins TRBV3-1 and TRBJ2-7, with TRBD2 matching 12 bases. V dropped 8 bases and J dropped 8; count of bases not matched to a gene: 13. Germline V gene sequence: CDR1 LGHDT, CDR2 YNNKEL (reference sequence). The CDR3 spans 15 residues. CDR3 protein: CASPRGTSGLYKQYF. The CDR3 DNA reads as TGTGCCAGCCCCCGGGGGACTAGCGGGTTATACAAGCAGTACTTC.

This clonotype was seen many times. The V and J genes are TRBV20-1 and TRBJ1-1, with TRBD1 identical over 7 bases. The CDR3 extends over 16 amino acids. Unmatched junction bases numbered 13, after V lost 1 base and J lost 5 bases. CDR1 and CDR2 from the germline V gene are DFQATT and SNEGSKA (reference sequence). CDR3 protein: CSARGAGGGGWTEAFF. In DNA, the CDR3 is TGCAGTGCTAGAGGCGCAGGGGGGGGAGGATGGACTGAAGCTTTCTTT.

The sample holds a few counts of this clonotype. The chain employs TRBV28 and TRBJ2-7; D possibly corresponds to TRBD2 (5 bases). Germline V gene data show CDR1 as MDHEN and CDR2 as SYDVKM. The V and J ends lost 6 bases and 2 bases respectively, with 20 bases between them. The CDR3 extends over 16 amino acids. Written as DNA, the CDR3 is TGTGCCAGCAGCCCATTAGACCGGGAACTACCCTACGAGCAGTACTTC. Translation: CASSPLDRELPYEQYF.

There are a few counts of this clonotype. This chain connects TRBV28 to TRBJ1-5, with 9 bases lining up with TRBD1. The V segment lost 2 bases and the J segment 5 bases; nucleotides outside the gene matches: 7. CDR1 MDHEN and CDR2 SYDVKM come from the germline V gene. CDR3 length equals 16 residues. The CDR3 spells CASSLTGQGRHQPQHF. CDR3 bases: TGTGCCAGCAGTTTAACCGGACAGGGGAGGCATCAGCCCCAGCATTTT.

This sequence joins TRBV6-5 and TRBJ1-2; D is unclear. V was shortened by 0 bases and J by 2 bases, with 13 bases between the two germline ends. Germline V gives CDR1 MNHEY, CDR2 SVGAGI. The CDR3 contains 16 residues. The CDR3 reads CASSYSGRGGNYGYTF. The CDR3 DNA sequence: TGTGCCAGCAGTTACTCAGGACGGGGAGGGAACTATGGCTACACCTTC.

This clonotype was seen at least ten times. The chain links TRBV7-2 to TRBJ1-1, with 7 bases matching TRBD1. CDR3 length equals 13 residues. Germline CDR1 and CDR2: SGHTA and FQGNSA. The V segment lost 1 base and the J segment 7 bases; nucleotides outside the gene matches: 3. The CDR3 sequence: CASSLEGAGEAFF. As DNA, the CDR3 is TGTGCCAGCAGCTTAGAGGGGGCGGGTGAAGCTTTCTTT.

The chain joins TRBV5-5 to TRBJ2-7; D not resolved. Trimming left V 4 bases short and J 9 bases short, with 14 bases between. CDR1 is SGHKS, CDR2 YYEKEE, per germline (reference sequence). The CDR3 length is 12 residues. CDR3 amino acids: CASSPGLPGQYF. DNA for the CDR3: TGTGCCAGCAGCCCCGGGCTCCCCGGGCAGTACTTC.

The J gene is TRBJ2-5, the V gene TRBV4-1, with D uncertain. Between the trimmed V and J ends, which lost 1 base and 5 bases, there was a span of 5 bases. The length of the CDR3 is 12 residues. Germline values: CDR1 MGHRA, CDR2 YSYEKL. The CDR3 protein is CASSQVSETQYF. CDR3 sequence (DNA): TGCGCCAGCAGCCAAGTTAGTGAGACCCAGTACTTC.